The table lists the clone carrying this T cell receptor beta chain with many counts. RNA served as the template for amplifying TCR beta CDR3 regions. The library came from an HTBI-primed first-round RT-PCR and a second-round multiplex PCR. TCRdb re-called the multiplex PCR reads through MiXCR, storing one row per CDR3 protein. The sample shows about 620,000 distinct CDR3 sequences, approximately 21% of them seen only once. This CDR3 has 14 residues. Germline V gene sequence: CDR1 SGHKS, CDR2 YYEKEE (reference sequence). Trimming at V came to 0 bases and at J to 4 bases, leaving 3 bases not matched to a gene. Stable hyperthyroidism referred to disease that showed no ophthalmopathy within 18 months of follow-up. Aged 18 to 65, hyperthyroidism patients had been newly diagnosed, with under 2 months' duration. The evidence that diagnosis relied on was clinical symptoms, serum thyroxine, TRAb, thyroid ultrasound and orbital computed tomography.

The sample originates from a study of Graves' ophthalmopathy and Graves' hyperthyroidism. The specimen sequenced was peripheral blood. This chain links TRBV5-5 with TRBJ2-7, with 8 bases identical to TRBD1. The TCR sequence derives from a young woman with stable Graves' hyperthyroidism. Some clones in this sample may be carry-over from other donors' samples. CDR3 DNA sequence: TGTGCCAGCAGCTTGGAGGGACAGGAGTACGAGCAGTACTTC. It encodes CASSLEGQEYEQYF.